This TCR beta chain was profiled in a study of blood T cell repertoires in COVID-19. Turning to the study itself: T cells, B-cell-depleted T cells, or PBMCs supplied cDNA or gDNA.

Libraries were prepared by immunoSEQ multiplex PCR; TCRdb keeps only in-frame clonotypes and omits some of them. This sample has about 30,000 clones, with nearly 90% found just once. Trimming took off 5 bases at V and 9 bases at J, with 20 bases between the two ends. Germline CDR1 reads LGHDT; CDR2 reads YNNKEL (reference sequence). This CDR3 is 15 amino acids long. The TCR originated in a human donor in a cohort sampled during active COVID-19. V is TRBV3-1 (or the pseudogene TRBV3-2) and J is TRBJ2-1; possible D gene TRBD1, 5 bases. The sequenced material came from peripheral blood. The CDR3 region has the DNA TGTGCCAGCAGCGCAACCTCCGTAGGGGTCGGTGAGCAGTTCTTC. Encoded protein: CASSATSVGVGEQFF.